This T cell receptor beta chain was identified during a study of regulatory T cells. Points from the study as a whole: Skewed V and J usage and few unique V-J pairs marked patient repertoires, most in Tregs. In CD3G-deficient patients, conventional CD4+ T cells were enriched for hydrophobic CDR3 residues at positions 6 and 7.

Autoimmunity was present in every CD3G-deficient patient, worse in two. CD4+ T cells were divided by sorting: CD25-high CD127-low Tregs, CD25-low CD127-high conventional cells. The length of the CDR3 is 14 residues. Germline CDR1 and CDR2: KGHSH and LQKENI. Trimming shortened V by 3 bases and J by 0 bases, and 9 bases separated the two germline ends. Note on this clone: Its antigen is not known.

Primers: 52 TRBV forward and 13 TRBJ reverse. Produced via immunoSEQ multiplex PCR; TCRdb's table is partial and in-frame only. The sample includes tens of thousands of clones, over 90% of them seen just once. This clonotype was obtained from a child aged 2-15 years with CD3G deficiency. Sequences were obtained from conventional CD4+ T cells sorted from blood. The chain links TRBV18 to TRBJ2-7, with unresolved D. The CDR3 DNA is TGTGCCAGCTCACCCGATCAGAGCTCCTACGAGCAGTACTTC. This translates into CASSPDQSSYEQYF.